The subject of this entry is one T cell receptor beta chain. This sample is part of a study of shared clonotypes between healthy human individuals. CDR3 size: 14 residues. CDR1 and CDR2 (germline): SGDLS, YYNGEE. V was cut by 0 bases and J by 4 bases, with 9 bases left in between. Genomic DNA belonging to each subset was distributed in equal measure over several immunoSEQ plates. The repertoire was sequenced with immunoSEQ multiplex PCR; TCRdb's copy has only in-frame clones and lacks some. The data show around 580,000 clones, with 98% seen just once and 0.3% held by the top ten. CD8 cells regarded as naive lacked CD45RO, were positively chosen for CCR7, and omitted terminally differentiated effector memory CD45RA+ cells.

The sequencing input was naive CD8+ T cells sorted from blood. The clonotype was recovered from a man in his thirties or forties in good health. The chain uses TRBV9 and TRBJ2-3; tentative D call: TRBD1 (5 bases). CDR3 amino acids: CASSVAARADTQYF. CDR3 DNA sequence: TGTGCCAGCAGCGTAGCTGCCAGGGCAGATACGCAGTATTTT.